These T cell receptor beta chains were read from a single sample in a study of shared clonotypes between healthy human individuals. Some clones are missing from TCRdb's copy, which holds only in-frame ones; the method was immunoSEQ multiplex PCR. The sample includes roughly 500,000 clones, over 65% of them seen just once. The material sequenced was PBMCs. The receptors were gathered from a woman in her forties in good health. Some clones in this sample may be carry-over from other donors' samples. Each CDR3 is given with its conserved first and last residue.

v_gene	j_gene	CDR3aa
TRBV11-2	TRBJ2-7	CASSSYRVAEAYEQYF
TRBV7-6	TRBJ2-2	CASSLLDIAGELFF
TRBV9	TRBJ2-5	CASSPQGVGETQYF
TRBV28	TRBJ1-3	CASSRGGYSGNTIYF
TRBV5-4	TRBJ1-2	CASSLVGSYGYTF
TRBV7-2	TRBJ2-1	CASSFWTSGNNEQFF
TRBV6-1	TRBJ2-5	CASRGGGGPQETQYF
TRBV5-1	TRBJ1-1	CASSTQGHTEAFF
TRBV29-1	TRBJ2-7	CSVEGRGSAGGPSQYF
TRBV7-2	TRBJ2-7	CASSPDRNSYEQYF
TRBV7-6	TRBJ2-7	CASSLDPTDRGRYEQYF
TRBV15	TRBJ2-7	CATSRVRSRAYEQYF